What follows is one T cell receptor beta chain and its context. Its antigen is unknown. These data belong to a study of beta chain features in type 1 diabetes. Germline V gene data show CDR1 as KGHSH and CDR2 as LQKENI. This CDR3 region has 13 residues. The ends were cut back, 3 bases at V and 8 bases at J, with 11 bases in the middle. Every isolated RNA sample was fully reverse transcribed, so sequencing captured expressed TCRB transcripts. Assay: immunoSEQ multiplex PCR; the TCRdb copy retains only in-frame clones and omits some. Among 300,000 to 400,000 clones listed, less than 15% were seen once. Findings and limits, study-wide: In all four CD4+ subsets, TCRB CDR3 length was significantly, moderately reduced in type 1 diabetes. The naive, central memory and Treg TCRB repertoires of patients appeared to be more similar to one another than those of healthy donors. Shorter templates might be favored by PCR, and equally so in patients and in controls.

Blood was collected once per donor into heparin, averaging roughly 110 mL. Populations obtained by sorting all exceeded 98% purity. The source material was naive CD4+ T cells from blood. The chain combines TRBV18 with TRBJ1-3, with no clear D. The clonotype was recovered from a young woman with type 1 diabetes. CDR3 DNA: TGTGCCAGCTCACCCCCTCCTCGTGACACCATATATTTT. It yields the protein CASSPPPRDTIYF.